This T cell receptor (beta chain) was documented in a study of regulatory T cells in long-lasting Graves disease. Through Arm-PCR of CDR3 regions and iRepertoire HTBI primers, TCR beta libraries were built. TCRdb re-called the multiplex PCR reads with MiXCR, one entry per CDR3 protein. The sample contains 400,000 to 450,000 distinct CDR3 sequences, about a quarter of which appear only once. This clonotype has at least ten counts. As to time point: persistent/refractory GD, antithyroid drugs over 5 years with positive TRAb. Extracted PBMC RNA gave rise to the TCR library. Patients all came to the study from an endocrinology department in Xi'an, China. Sequenced material: peripheral blood mononuclear cells (PBMCs), taken when the disease was refractory, from a patient treated with antithyroid drugs. This clonotype originated in a female donor with Graves disease.

The CDR3 region has the DNA TGCAGTGCTAGGACAGTCTCCTACGAGCAGTACTTC. Encoded protein: CSARTVSYEQYF. The chain carries TRBV20-1 and TRBJ2-7; D is possibly TRBD1 (5 bases). The CDR3 runs 12 residues. From germline, CDR1 is DFQATT and CDR2 SNEGSKA (reference sequence). Trimming took 3 bases from V and 0 from J, leaving 6 bases between them.